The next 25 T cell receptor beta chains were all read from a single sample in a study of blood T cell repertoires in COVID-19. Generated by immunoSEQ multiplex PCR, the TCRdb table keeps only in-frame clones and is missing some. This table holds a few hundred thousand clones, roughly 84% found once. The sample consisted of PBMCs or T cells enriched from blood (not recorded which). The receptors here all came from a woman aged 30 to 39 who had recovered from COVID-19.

The CDR3 loop is CASSAGQGVSGYTF. The CDR3 nucleotides read TGCGCCAGCAGCGCTGGACAGGGCGTATCTGGCTACACCTTC. The chain uses TRBV10-2 and TRBJ1-2, with 8 bases fitting TRBD1. The CDR3 is 14 amino acids. J lost 7 bases, V lost 6 bases, and 10 bases had no gene match. CDR1 and CDR2 from the germline V gene are WSHSY and SAAADI.

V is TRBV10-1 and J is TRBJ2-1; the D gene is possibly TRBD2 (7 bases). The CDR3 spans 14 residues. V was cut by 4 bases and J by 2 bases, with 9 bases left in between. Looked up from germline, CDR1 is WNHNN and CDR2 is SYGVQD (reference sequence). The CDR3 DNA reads TGCGCCAGCAGTGCCGGGGGGCCCTACAATGAGCAGTTCTTC. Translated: CASSAGGPYNEQFF.

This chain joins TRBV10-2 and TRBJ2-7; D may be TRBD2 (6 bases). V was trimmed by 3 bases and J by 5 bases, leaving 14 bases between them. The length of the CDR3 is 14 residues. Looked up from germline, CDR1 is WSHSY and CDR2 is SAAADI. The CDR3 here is CASSEGLYRNEQYF. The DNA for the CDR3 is TGCGCCAGCAGTGAAGGACTATACCGCAACGAGCAGTACTTC.

The CDR3 DNA follows: TGTGCCAGCACCGAAACTAGCGGGGGTCACCCTTTCAACACCGGGGAGCTGTTTTTT. Amino acid sequence: CASTETSGGHPFNTGELFF. V is TRBV6-4 and J is TRBJ2-2; 11 bases are shared with TRBD2. In germline, CDR1 is MRHNA, CDR2 SNTAGT. The V segment lost 7 bases and the J segment 2 bases; nucleotides outside the gene matches: 15. There are 19 residues in the CDR3.

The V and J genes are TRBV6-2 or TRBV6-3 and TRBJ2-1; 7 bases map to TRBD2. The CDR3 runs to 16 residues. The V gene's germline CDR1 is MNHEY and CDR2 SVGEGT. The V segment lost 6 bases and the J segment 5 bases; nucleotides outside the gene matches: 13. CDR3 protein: CASSPSGTVRDNEQFF. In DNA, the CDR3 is TGTGCCAGCAGCCCCAGCGGGACCGTTAGAGACAATGAGCAGTTCTTC.

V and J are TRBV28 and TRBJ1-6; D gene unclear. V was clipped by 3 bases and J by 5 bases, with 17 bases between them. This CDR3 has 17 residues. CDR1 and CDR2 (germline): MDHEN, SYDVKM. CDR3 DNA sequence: TGTGCCAGCAGTTTGCCCCCGGGAGGGTCGGATAATTCACCCCTCCACTTT. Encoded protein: CASSLPPGGSDNSPLHF. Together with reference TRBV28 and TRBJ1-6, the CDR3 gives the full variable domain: DVKVTQSSRYLVKRTGEKVFLECVQDMDHENMFWYRQDPGLGLRLIYFSYDVKMKEKGDIPEGYSVSREKKERFSLILESASTNQTSMYLCASSLPPGGSDNSPLHFGNGTRLTVT.

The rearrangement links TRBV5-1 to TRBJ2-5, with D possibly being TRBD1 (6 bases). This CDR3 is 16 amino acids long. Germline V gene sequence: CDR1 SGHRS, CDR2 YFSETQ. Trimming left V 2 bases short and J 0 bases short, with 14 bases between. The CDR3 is CASSFTGSMDQETQYF. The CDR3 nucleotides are TGCGCCAGCAGCTTCACAGGGTCTATGGACCAAGAGACCCAGTACTTC.

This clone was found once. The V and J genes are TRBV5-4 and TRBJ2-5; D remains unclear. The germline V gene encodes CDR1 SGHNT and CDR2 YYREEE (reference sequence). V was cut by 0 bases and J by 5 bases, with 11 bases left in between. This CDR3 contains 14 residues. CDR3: CASSLGNSHETQYF. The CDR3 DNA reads TGTGCCAGCAGCTTGGGGAACAGCCACGAGACCCAGTACTTC.

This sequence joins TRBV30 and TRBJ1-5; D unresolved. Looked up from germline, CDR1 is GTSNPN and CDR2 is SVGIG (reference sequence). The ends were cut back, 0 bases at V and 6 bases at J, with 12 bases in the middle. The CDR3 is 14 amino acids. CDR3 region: CAWSVGEGIQPQHF. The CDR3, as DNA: TGTGCCTGGAGTGTAGGCGAGGGAATTCAGCCCCAGCATTTT.

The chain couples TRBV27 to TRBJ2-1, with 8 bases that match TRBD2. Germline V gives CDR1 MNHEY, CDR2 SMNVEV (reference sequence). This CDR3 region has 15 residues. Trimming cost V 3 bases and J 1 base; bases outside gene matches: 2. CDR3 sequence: CASSFSGGSYNEQFF. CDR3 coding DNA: TGTGCCAGCAGTTTTTCGGGGGGGTCCTACAATGAGCAGTTCTTC.

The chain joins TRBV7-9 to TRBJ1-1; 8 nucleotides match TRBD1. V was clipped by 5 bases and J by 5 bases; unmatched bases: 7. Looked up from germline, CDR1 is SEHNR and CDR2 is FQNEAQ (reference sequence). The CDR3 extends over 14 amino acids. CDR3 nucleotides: TGTGCCAGCAGCGAACAGGGGGGGAGGACTGAAGCTTTCTTT. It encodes CASSEQGGRTEAFF.

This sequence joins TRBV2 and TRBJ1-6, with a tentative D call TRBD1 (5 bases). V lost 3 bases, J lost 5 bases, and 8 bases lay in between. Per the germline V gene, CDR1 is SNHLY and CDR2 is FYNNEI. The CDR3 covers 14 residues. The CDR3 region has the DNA TGTGCCAGCAGTGAGGGGACTAATAATTCACCCCTCCACTTT. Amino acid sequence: CASSEGTNNSPLHF.

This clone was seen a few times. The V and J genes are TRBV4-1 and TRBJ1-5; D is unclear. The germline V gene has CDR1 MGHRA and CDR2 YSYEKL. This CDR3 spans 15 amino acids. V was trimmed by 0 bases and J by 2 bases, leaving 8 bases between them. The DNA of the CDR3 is TGCGCCAGCAGCCAAGAGGCACCAGGCAATCAGCCCCAGCATTTT. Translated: CASSQEAPGNQPQHF.

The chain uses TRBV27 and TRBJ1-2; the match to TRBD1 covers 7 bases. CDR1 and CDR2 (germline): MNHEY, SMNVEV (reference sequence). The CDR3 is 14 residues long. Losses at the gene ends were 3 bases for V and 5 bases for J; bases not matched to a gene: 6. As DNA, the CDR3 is TGTGCCAGCAGTTTTTCAGGGGGTGGGTATGGCTACACCTTC. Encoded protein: CASSFSGGGYGYTF.

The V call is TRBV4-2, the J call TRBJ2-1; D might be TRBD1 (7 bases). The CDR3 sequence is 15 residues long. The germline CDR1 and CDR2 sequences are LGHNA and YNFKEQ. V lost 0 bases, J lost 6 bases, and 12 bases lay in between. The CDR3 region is CASSQDQGGINEQFF. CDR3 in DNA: TGTGCCAGCAGCCAAGATCAGGGGGGCATCAATGAGCAGTTCTTC.

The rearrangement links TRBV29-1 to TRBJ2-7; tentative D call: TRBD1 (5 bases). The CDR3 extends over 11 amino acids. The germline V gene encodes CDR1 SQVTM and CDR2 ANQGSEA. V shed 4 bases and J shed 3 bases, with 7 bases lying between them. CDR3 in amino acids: CSVAGNYEQYF. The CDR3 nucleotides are TGCAGCGTTGCAGGGAACTACGAGCAGTACTTC.

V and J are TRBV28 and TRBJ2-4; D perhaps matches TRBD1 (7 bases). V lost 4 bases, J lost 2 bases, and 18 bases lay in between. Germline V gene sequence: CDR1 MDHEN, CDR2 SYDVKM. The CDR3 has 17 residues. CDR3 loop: CASSSPGAGGSKNIQYF. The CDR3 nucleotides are TGTGCCAGCAGTTCCCCGGGGGCAGGGGGGTCCAAAAACATTCAGTACTTC.

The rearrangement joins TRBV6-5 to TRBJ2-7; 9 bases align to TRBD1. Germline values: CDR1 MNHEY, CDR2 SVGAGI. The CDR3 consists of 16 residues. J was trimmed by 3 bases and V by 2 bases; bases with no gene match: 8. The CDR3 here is CASSYHAGTGHYEQYF. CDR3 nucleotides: TGTGCCAGCAGTTACCACGCCGGGACAGGGCACTACGAGCAGTACTTC.

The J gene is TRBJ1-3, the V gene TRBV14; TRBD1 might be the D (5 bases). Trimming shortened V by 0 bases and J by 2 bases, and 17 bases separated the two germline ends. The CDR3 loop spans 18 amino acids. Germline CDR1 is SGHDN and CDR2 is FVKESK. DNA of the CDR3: TGTGCCAGCAGCCAAGATCGGCGAAGGGGTTCAGCTGGAAACACCATATATTTT. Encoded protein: CASSQDRRRGSAGNTIYF.

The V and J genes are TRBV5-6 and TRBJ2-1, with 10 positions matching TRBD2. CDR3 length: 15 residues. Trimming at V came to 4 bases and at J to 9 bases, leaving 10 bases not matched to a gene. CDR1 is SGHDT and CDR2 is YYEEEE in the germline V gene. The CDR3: CASSLAGAREGEQFF. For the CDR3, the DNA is TGTGCCAGCAGCCTAGCGGGGGCCCGAGAGGGTGAGCAGTTCTTC.

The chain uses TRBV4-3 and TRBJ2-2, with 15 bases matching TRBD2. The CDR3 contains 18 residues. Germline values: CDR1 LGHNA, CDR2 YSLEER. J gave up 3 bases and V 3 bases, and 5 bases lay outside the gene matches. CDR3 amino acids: CASSQGLAGGGYTGELFF. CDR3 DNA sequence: TGCGCCAGCAGCCAGGGACTAGCGGGGGGCGGGTACACCGGGGAGCTGTTTTTT.

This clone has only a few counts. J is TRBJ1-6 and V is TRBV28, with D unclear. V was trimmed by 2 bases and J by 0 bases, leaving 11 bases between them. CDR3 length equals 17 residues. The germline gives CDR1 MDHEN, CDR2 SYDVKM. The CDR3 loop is CASSLTVGSSYNSPLHF. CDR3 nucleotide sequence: TGTGCCAGCAGTTTAACGGTCGGGAGCTCCTATAATTCACCCCTCCACTTT.

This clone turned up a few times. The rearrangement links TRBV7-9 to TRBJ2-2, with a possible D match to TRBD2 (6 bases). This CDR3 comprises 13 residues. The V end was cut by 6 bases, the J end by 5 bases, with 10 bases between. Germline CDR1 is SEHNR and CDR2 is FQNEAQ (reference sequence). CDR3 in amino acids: CASREGNTGELFF. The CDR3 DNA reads TGTGCCAGCAGGGAGGGGAATACCGGGGAGCTGTTTTTT.

In DNA form, the CDR3 reads TGTGCCAGCAGCTTAGCGCAGAATCAGCCCCAGCATTTT. It is translated as CASSLAQNQPQHF. The rearrangement joins TRBV11-2 to TRBJ1-5; no firm D call. This CDR3 is built from 13 residues. Looked up from germline, CDR1 is SGHAT and CDR2 is FQNNGV. V was cut by 1 base and J by 4 bases, with 5 bases left in between.

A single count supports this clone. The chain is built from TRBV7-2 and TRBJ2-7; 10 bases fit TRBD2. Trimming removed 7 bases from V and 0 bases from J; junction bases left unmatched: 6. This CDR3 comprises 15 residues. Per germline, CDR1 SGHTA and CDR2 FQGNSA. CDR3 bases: TGTGCCAGCACTAGCGGGGGCCTTTTCTCCTACGAGCAGTACTTC. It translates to CASTSGGLFSYEQYF.